The clone carrying this TCR beta chain showed up just a few times. Antigen unknown. The data derive from a study of cytotoxic CD8 clonotypes in ibrutinib-treated CLL. V dropped 4 bases and J dropped 1 base, with 10 bases sitting between them. The germline V gene has CDR1 SQVTM and CDR2 ANQGSEA. The CDR3 loop spans 13 amino acids. Overall study findings and caveats: Baseline clonality was higher than in age-matched healthy donors and moved in step with circulating CD8+ T-cell counts.

Some clones are missing from TCRdb's copy, which holds only in-frame ones; the method was immunoSEQ multiplex PCR. The data contain about 50,000 clones, about three fifths of them singletons. The chain has TRBV29-1 and TRBJ2-5, with D possibly matching TRBD1 (5 bases). The specimen was PBMCs, collected after 24 months of ibrutinib treatment. The sequence derives from a human donor with chronic lymphocytic leukemia. CDR3 DNA sequence: TGCAGCGTTGGACAGTCCACCCAAGAGACCCAGTACTTC. This codes for CSVGQSTQETQYF.